The 8 T cell receptor beta chains given below trace back to one sample, sequenced in a study of blood T cell repertoires in COVID-19. Sequenced by immunoSEQ multiplex PCR; TCRdb stores in-frame clones only, minus some. This sample has 200,000 to 300,000 clones, with 80% to 90% found just once. What was sequenced was PBMCs or T cells enriched from blood (not recorded which). The receptor set was obtained from a woman younger than 45 who had recovered from COVID-19.

The chain carries TRBV28 and TRBJ2-7; weak D call: TRBD2 (5 bases). The CDR3 is 15 residues long. Germline V CDR1 and CDR2: MDHEN, SYDVKM. The ends were cut back, 1 base at V and 0 bases at J, with 10 bases in the middle. Here the CDR3 DNA reads TGTGCCAGCAGTTTATTGAGGGTTAGCTCCTACGAGCAGTACTTC. Protein product: CASSLLRVSSYEQYF.

The CDR3 reads CAWSNGQGAFGEQYF. CDR3 DNA sequence: TGTGCCTGGAGTAACGGACAGGGGGCATTTGGCGAGCAGTACTTC. The chain links TRBV30 to TRBJ2-7, with 11 bases fitting TRBD1. This CDR3 has 15 residues. Trimming at V came to 2 bases and at J to 6 bases, leaving 9 bases not matched to a gene. CDR1 is GTSNPN, CDR2 SVGIG, per germline (reference sequence).

The rearrangement links TRBV4-1 to TRBJ2-2; D not resolved. Germline V lookup: CDR1 MGHRA, CDR2 YSYEKL. Trimming stripped 0 bases from V and 4 bases from J, with 3 bases between. The CDR3 runs to 13 residues. The CDR3 sequence is CASSQDSTGELFF. The CDR3 DNA sequence: TGCGCCAGCAGCCAAGACTCCACCGGGGAGCTGTTTTTT.

The chain recombines TRBV12-5 with TRBJ1-2, with 7 bases identical to TRBD1. This CDR3 has 15 residues. V lost 1 base, J lost 7 bases, and 9 bases stayed unmatched. Germline CDR1 and CDR2: LGHNT and FRNRAP. The CDR3 sequence: CASGLGRRDSPGYTF. DNA of the CDR3: TGTGCTAGTGGTTTGGGGCGCCGGGACAGTCCTGGCTACACCTTC.

V gene TRBV4-2 combines with J gene TRBJ1-6; TRBD1 aligns across 7 bases. Germline CDR1 LGHNA, CDR2 YNFKEQ. V was pared by 4 bases and J by 4 bases, with 4 bases of the junction left unmatched. The CDR3 has 15 amino acids. The CDR3, as DNA: TGTGCCAGCAGCCCTTTGACAGGGTATAATTCACCCCTCCACTTT. Its translation is CASSPLTGYNSPLHF.

The gene calls are TRBV9 and TRBJ1-3; 10 positions agree with TRBD1. V dropped 4 bases and J dropped 0; count of bases not matched to a gene: 13. CDR3 size: 19 residues. CDR1 is SGDLS, CDR2 YYNGEE, per germline. CDR3 coding DNA: TGTGCCAGCAGCCCCCGGGGGGACAGGGGACAATCCTCTGGAAACACCATATATTTT. Its protein is CASSPRGDRGQSSGNTIYF.

In its sample, this clone was seen a few times. The chain is built from TRBV18 and TRBJ1-3; no clear D. The CDR3 has 17 residues. Trimming took 5 bases from V and 4 from J, leaving 21 bases between them. CDR1 is KGHSH, CDR2 LQKENI, per germline. The CDR3: CASSSIYREAQGNTIYF. The CDR3 DNA sequence: TGTGCCAGCTCATCCATATACCGGGAGGCGCAGGGAAACACCATATATTTT.

The genes are TRBV4-1 and TRBJ2-1; 9 bases match TRBD1. This CDR3 contains 15 residues. Germline-derived CDR1 and CDR2 are MGHRA and YSYEKL. V shed 4 bases and J 4 bases; nucleotides not matched to a gene: 5. CDR3 sequence reads: CASSLIQGAYNEQFF. For the CDR3, the DNA is TGCGCCAGCAGCCTAATACAGGGGGCTTACAATGAGCAGTTCTTC.